This T cell receptor beta chain was sequenced for a study of blood T cell repertoires in COVID-19. Whole-study context: Samples of COVID-19 (acute and convalescent) were obtained from the United States, Italy and Spain. PBMCs, B-cell-depleted T cells, or T cells were the source of the cDNA or gDNA that made up the material.

Methods used by the authors: Researchers report that nucleated cell counts were estimated from reference gene primer amplification. Only in-frame clones appear in the TCRdb table, and some are missing; sequencing was by immunoSEQ multiplex PCR. V, J and clone size are those of that table, while D and trimming were read from the DNA. The sample lists tens of thousands of clones, 75% to 85% occurring once. V gave up 6 bases and J gave up 3 bases, with 12 bases separating them. The CDR3 is 14 residues long. CDR1 is WNHNN and CDR2 is SYGVQD in the germline V gene (reference sequence). The chain uses TRBV10-1 and TRBJ1-3, with D maybe TRBD1 (6 bases). This clonotype was obtained from a human donor in a cohort sampled during active COVID-19. Sequences were obtained from peripheral blood. The CDR3 sequence: CASSQGKFGNTIYF. In DNA, the CDR3 is TGCGCCAGCAGCCAGGGGAAGTTTGGAAACACCATATATTTT.